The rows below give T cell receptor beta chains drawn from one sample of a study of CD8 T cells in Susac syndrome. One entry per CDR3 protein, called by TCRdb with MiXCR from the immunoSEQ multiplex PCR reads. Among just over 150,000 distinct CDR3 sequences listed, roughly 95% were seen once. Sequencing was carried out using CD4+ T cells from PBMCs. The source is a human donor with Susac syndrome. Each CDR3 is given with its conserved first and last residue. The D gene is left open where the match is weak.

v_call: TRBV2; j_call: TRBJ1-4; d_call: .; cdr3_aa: CASRRLLATNEKLFF; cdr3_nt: TGTGCCAGCAGAAGACTCTTGGCAACTAATGAAAAACTGTTTTTT
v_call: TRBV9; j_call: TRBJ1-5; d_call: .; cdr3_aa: CASSVDGFGNQPQHF; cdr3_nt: TGTGCCAGCAGCGTAGATGGGTTTGGCAATCAGCCCCAGCATTTT
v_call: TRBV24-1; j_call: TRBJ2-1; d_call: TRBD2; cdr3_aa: CATSDPPLAGGQFF; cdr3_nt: TGTGCCACCAGTGATCCCCCACTAGCGGGGGGGCAGTTCTTC
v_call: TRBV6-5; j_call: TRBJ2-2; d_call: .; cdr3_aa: CASSSPERRELFF; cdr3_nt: TGTGCCAGCAGTTCGCCGGAGCGGCGGGAGCTGTTTTTT
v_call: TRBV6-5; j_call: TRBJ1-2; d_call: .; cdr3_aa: CASTDTNYGYTF; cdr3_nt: TGTGCCAGCACAGACACCAACTATGGCTACACCTTC
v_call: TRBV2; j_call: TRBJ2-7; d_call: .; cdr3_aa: CASSEPYEQYF; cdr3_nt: TGTGCCAGCAGTGAACCTTACGAGCAGTACTTC
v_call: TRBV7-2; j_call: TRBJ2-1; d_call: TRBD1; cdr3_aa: CASSKQTGANEQFF; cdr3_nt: TGTGCCAGCAGCAAGCAAACAGGGGCGAATGAGCAGTTCTTC
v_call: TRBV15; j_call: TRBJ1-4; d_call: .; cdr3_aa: CATSIDGRGANEKLFF; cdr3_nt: TGTGCCACCAGCATCGACGGGAGGGGAGCTAATGAAAAACTGTTTTTT
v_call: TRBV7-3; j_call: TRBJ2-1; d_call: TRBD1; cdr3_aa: CASSLATGKNEQFF; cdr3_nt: TGTGCCAGCAGCTTAGCGACAGGGAAAAATGAGCAGTTCTTC
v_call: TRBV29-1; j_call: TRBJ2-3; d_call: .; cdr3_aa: CSVAGAGRPDTQYF; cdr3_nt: TGCAGCGTTGCGGGCGCAGGGAGGCCAGATACGCAGTATTTT
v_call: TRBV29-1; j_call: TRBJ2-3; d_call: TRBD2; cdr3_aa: CSVDRLAGDTQYF; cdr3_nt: TGCAGCGTTGATAGACTAGCGGGGGATACGCAGTATTTT
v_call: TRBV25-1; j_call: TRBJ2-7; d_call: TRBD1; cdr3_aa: CATTDRGRFEQYF; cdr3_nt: TGTGCCACCACCGACAGGGGGCGGTTTGAGCAGTACTTC
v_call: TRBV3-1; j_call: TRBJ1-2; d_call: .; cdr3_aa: CASSQNQGGYTF; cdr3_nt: TGTGCCAGCAGCCAAAATCAGGGAGGCTACACCTTC
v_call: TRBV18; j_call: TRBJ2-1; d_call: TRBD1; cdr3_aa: CASSPEAGGYNEQFF; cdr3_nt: TGTGCCAGCTCACCAGAGGCAGGGGGTTACAATGAGCAGTTCTTC
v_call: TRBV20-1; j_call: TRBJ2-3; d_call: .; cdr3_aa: CSASTLAATQYF; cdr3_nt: TGCAGTGCTAGCACGCTGGCAGCTACGCAGTATTTT